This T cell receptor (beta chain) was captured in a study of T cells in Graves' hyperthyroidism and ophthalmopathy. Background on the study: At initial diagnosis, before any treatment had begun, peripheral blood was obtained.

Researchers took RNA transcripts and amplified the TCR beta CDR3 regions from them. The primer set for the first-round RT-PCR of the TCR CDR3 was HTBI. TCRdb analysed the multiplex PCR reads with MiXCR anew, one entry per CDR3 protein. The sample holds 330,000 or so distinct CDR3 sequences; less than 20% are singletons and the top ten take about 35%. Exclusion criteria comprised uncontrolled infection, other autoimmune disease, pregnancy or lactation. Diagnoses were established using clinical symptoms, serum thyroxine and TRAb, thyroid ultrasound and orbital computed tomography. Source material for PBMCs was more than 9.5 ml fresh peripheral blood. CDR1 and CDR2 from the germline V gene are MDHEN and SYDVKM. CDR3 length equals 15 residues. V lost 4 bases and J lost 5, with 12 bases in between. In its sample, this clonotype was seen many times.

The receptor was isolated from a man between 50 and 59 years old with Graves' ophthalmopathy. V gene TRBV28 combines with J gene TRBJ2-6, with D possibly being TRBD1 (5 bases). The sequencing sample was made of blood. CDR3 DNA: TGTGCCAGCAGTTCCCGTCAGGGTAGGGCCAACGTCCTGACTTTC. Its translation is CASSSRQGRANVLTF.